The T cell receptor beta chain described here comes from a study of T cell responses to AZD1222 COVID-19 vaccine. Regarding this clone: What it binds is unknown.

The study, taken as a whole, reports: Possibly, clonal diversity was underestimated; donors were largely white British and included more females. With dominance at 160-218 and 743-854, vaccine-associated CD4 TCRs spanned spike. It was only after the peak T cell response that any repertoires were sampled.

TCRdb's table, derived via immunoSEQ multiplex PCR, lists solely in-frame clones and lacks some. The sample includes about 130,000 clones, 85% to 90% seen only once; the top ten take around 10%. This CDR3 has 15 residues. The germline V gene encodes CDR1 MNHEY and CDR2 SVGAGI. Deletions cut 7 bases from V and 6 bases from J, with 20 bases between. The input for sequencing was peripheral blood, taken on day 0 of AZD1222 vaccination. This sequence originates from an adult in good health. J is TRBJ2-3 and V is TRBV6-5; TRBD2 might be the D (6 bases). CDR3 residues: CASTQGGAPRDTQYF. The CDR3, as DNA: TGTGCCAGCACCCAGGGCGGGGCCCCTAGGGATACGCAGTATTTT.